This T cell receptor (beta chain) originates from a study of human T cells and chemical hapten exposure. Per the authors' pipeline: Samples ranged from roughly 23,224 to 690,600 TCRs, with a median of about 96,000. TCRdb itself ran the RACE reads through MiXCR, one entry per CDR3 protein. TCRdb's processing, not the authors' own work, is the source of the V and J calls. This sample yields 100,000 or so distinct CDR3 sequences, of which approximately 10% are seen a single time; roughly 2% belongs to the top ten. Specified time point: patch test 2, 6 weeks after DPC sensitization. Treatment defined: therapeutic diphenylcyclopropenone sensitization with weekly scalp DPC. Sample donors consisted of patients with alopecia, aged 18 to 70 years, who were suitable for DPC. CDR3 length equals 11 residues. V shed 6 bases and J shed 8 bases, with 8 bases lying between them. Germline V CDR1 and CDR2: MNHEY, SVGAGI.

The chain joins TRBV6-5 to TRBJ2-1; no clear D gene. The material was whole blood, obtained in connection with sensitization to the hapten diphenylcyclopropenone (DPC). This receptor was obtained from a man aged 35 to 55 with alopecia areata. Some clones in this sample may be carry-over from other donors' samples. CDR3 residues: CASRRKDEQFF. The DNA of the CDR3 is TGTGCCAGCAGGCGCAAGGATGAGCAGTTCTTC.